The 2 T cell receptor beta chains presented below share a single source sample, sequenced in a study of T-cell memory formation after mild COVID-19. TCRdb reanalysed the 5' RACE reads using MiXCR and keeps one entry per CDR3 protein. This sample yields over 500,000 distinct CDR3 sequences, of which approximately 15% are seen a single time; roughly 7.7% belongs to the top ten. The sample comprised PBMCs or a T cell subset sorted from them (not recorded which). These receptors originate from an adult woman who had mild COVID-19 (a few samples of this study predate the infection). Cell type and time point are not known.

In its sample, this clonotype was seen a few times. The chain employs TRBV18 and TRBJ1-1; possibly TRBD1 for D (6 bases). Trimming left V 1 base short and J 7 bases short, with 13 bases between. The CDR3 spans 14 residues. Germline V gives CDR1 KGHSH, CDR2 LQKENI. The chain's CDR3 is CASSPLPAGVEAFF. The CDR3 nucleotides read TGTGCCAGCTCACCACTTCCGGCAGGGGTTGAAGCTTTCTTT.

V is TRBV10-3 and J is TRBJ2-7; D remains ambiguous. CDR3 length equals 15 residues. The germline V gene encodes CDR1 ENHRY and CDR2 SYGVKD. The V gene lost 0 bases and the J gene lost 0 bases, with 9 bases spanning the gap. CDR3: CAISESEGPSYEQYF. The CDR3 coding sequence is TGTGCCATCAGTGAGTCAGAAGGTCCCTCCTACGAGCAGTACTTC.